The source of this T cell receptor beta chain is a study of cytomegalovirus exposure and HLA in healthy donors. Overall study: Of 300 to 500 genotyped donors, about 80% clustered with self-reported Caucasian donors.

The trim removed 0 bases at V and 5 bases at J, leaving 4 bases unmatched. CDR3 length: 15 residues. Germline V gives CDR1 SGDLS, CDR2 YYNGEE. Amplification used 60 Vbeta primers and 13 Jbeta primers. Assay: immunoSEQ multiplex PCR; the TCRdb copy retains only in-frame clones and omits some. This sample yields some 110,000 clones, of which roughly 66% are seen a single time; about 4.9% belongs to the top ten. The TCR was taken from a man aged 60 to 69 in good health and CMV-seropositive. The rearrangement uses TRBV9 and TRBJ2-1, with TRBD1 matching over 8 bases. Sequences were obtained from PBMCs. The CDR3 reads CASSVGTGYDNEQFF. CDR3 coding DNA: TGTGCCAGCAGCGTAGGGACAGGGTACGACAATGAGCAGTTCTTC.